This T cell receptor (beta chain) was identified in a study of T cells in Graves' hyperthyroidism and ophthalmopathy. This clonotype appeared many times. V was clipped by 2 bases and J by 0 bases, with 11 bases between them. The CDR3 is 16 amino acids. Amplification of TCR beta CDR3 regions used RNA as the template. First-round RT-PCR targeting the TCR CDR3 was performed with the HTBI primer set. Each CDR3 protein is one row after TCRdb ran MiXCR on the multiplex PCR reads. Of around 530,000 distinct CDR3 sequences listed, 15% to 20% are singletons. Lactation, pregnancy, other autoimmune disease or uncontrolled infection excluded patients.

This TCR was recovered from a woman younger than 30 with Graves' ophthalmopathy. This chain links TRBV12-3 or TRBV12-4 with TRBJ1-5, with a weak D call TRBD1 (6 bases). Sequencing was done on a sample of blood. The CDR3 DNA is TGTGCCAGCAGTTTATTGACAGGCTATAGCAATCAGCCCCAGCATTTT. Amino acid sequence: CASSLLTGYSNQPQHF.